Presented here are 7 T cell receptor beta chains from one specimen sequenced in a study of STAT5B mutations in CD4+ large granular lymphocyte leukemia. Clones were read by immunoSEQ multiplex PCR, and TCRdb kept only the in-frame ones, dropping some. Among about 38,000 clones, approximately 85% were seen once, and the ten largest hold roughly 1.2%. Sequenced sample: CD4+ T cells from blood buffy coats. All receptors come from a human donor in good health.

The rearrangement links TRBV30 to TRBJ1-4, with 9 bases that match TRBD1. The CDR3 runs to 14 residues. Trimming cost V 1 base and J 5 bases; bases outside gene matches: 2. Germline lookup yields CDR1 GTSNPN and CDR2 SVGIG (reference sequence). DNA for the CDR3: TGTGCCTGGAGTGGGGGGACAGGGAATGAAAAACTGTTTTTT. Encoded protein: CAWSGGTGNEKLFF. The variable domain in full, completed from reference TRBV30 and TRBJ1-4, reads SQTIHQWPATLVQPVGSPLSLECTVEGTSNPNLYWYRQAAGRGLQLLFYSVGIGQISSEVPQNLSASRPQDRQFILSSKKLLLSDSGFYLCAWSGGTGNEKLFFGSGTQLSVL.

The V gene is TRBV19, the J gene TRBJ1-3; D not certain. The CDR3 extends over 15 amino acids. Germline V gene lookup returns CDR1 LNHDA and CDR2 SQIVND (reference sequence). The germline V and J ends were trimmed by 5 bases and 0 bases, with 11 bases remaining between them. CDR3 amino acids: CASSPGHYSGNTIYF. The CDR3, as DNA: TGTGCCAGTAGTCCCGGCCATTACTCTGGAAACACCATATATTTT.

This clone was picked up a small number of times. V and J are TRBV7-9 and TRBJ1-1, with D uncertain. Trimming shortened V by 5 bases and J by 7 bases, and 8 bases separated the two germline ends. The germline gives CDR1 SEHNR, CDR2 FQNEAQ (reference sequence). The CDR3 is made up of 11 amino acids. The DNA for the CDR3 is TGTGCCAGCAGCCAACAGATTGAAGCTTTCTTT. Translation: CASSQQIEAFF. The full variable domain, rest sourced from reference TRBV7-9 and TRBJ1-1, is DTGVSQNPRHKITKRGQNVTFRCDPISEHNRLYWYRQTLGQGPEFLTYFQNEAQLEKSRLLSDRFSAERPKGSFSTLEIQRTEQGDSAMYLCASSQQIEAFFGQGTRLTVV.

The chain has TRBV6-1 and TRBJ2-7; D is undetermined. V was clipped by 1 base and J by 3 bases, with 7 bases between them. The CDR3 is 13 amino acids. The germline V gene encodes CDR1 MNHNS and CDR2 SASEGT. The CDR3 spells CASSEVWVYEQYF. The CDR3 DNA follows: TGTGCCAGCAGTGAAGTGTGGGTCTACGAGCAGTACTTC.

The gene calls are TRBV6-1 and TRBJ2-7, with TRBD2 as a possible D gene (7 bases). CDR3 length equals 13 residues. Trimming left V 10 bases short and J 7 bases short, with 20 bases between. Germline-derived CDR1 and CDR2 are MNHNS and SASEGT. CDR3 sequence reads: CAITLGGAEEQYF. The CDR3 DNA reads TGTGCCATTACCCTGGGGGGGGCGGAAGAGCAGTACTTC.

The chain is built from TRBV12-5 and TRBJ2-1, with 7 bases fitting TRBD1. The CDR3 sequence is 16 residues long. J lost 1 base, V lost 5 bases, and 8 bases had no gene match. CDR1 is LGHNT and CDR2 is FRNRAP in the germline V gene. In DNA form, the CDR3 reads TGTGCTAGTGGTACCCTCCGGGACAGATCCTACAATGAGCAGTTCTTC. Its translation is CASGTLRDRSYNEQFF.

This clone was seen only a few times. The rearrangement links TRBV11-2 to TRBJ2-7; D gene ambiguous. The CDR3 is 12 amino acids. Trimming took off 5 bases at V and 6 bases at J, with 11 bases between the two ends. Germline V gives CDR1 SGHAT, CDR2 FQNNGV. CDR3: CASSPFPGEQYF. In nucleotides, the CDR3 is TGTGCCAGCAGCCCCTTTCCGGGCGAGCAGTACTTC. Variable domain in full (rest from reference TRBV11-2 and TRBJ2-7): EAGVAQSPRYKIIEKRQSVAFWCNPISGHATLYWYQQILGQGPKLLIQFQNNGVVDDSQLPKDRFSAERLKGVDSTLKIQPAKLEDSAVYLCASSPFPGEQYFGPGTRLTVT.